This TCR beta chain was identified in a study of CD8+ T cells in alopecia areata. Study observations and caveats: Patients shared TCRs less clearly than mice did, possibly for HLA-related reasons. Clonality in lesional scalp, especially alopecia totalis/universalis, exceeded that of normal scalp. Scalp repertoires also include resident alphabeta T cells from normal skin.

Trimming at V came to 0 bases and at J to 1 base, leaving 1 base not matched to a gene. Looked up from germline, CDR1 is SGHDT and CDR2 is YYEEEE. CDR3 length: 14 residues. Sorting from PBMCs produced CD4+ and CD8+ T cells. This clone was seen only a few times. Its matching antigen is unknown. RNA, once extracted, was reverse transcribed into cDNA for use as the sequencing template. Here immunoSEQ multiplex PCR was the method, and the copy in TCRdb shows in-frame clones only, minus some. This sample yields about 140,000 clones, of which approximately 65% are seen a single time; less than 40% belongs to the top ten.

The sequence derives from a human donor in good health. The V call is TRBV5-6, the J call TRBJ2-7; 7 nucleotides line up with TRBD1. Material for sequencing was CD8+ T cells sorted from blood. CDR3 in amino acids: CASSLAGQSYEQYF. Here the CDR3 DNA reads TGTGCCAGCAGCTTGGCGGGACAGTCCTACGAGCAGTACTTC. Supplemented by reference TRBV5-6 and TRBJ2-7, the full variable domain reads DAGVTQSPTHLIKTRGQQVTLRCSPKSGHDTVSWYQQALGQGPQFIFQYYEEEERQRGNFPDRFSGHQFPNYSSELNVNALLLGDSALYLCASSLAGQSYEQYFGPGTRLTVT.